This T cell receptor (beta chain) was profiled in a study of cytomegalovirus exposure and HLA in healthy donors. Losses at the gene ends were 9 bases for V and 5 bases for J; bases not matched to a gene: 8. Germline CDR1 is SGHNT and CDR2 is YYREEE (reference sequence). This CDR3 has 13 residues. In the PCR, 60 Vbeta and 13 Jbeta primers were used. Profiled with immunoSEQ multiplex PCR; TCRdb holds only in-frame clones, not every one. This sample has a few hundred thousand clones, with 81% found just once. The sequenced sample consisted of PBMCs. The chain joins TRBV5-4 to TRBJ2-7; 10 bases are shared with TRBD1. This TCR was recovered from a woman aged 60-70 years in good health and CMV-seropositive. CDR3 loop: CATLGQGIHEQYF. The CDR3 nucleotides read TGTGCCACCCTGGGACAGGGGATCCACGAGCAGTACTTC.